This entry lists 20 T cell receptor beta chains sequenced from one sample in a study of blood T cells in healthy people across ages. Primed by a sample-barcoded 5' primer and a J-beta primer mix, a second PCR proceeded for roughly 7 to 11 cycles. TCRdb used MiXCR to reprocess the 5' RACE reads, holding one entry per CDR3 protein. The repertoire has fewer than 900,000 distinct CDR3 sequences, around 40% of them found once; the top ten carry 20% to 25%. Input material: blood. All receptors come from a woman aged 60-75 years in good health.

The chain is built from TRBV6-2 or TRBV6-3 and TRBJ2-1, with D maybe TRBD2 (5 bases). The CDR3 contains 16 residues. CDR1 is MNHEY, CDR2 SVGEGT, per germline. V shed 4 bases and J shed 5 bases, with 18 bases lying between them. CDR3 loop: CASSSRAEGPHNEQFF. The CDR3 DNA sequence: TGTGCCAGCAGTTCCCGAGCGGAAGGGCCCCACAATGAGCAGTTCTTC.

This clonotype occurred many times. The rearrangement joins TRBV10-3 to TRBJ2-5; TRBD2 matches 14 bases. There are 17 residues in the CDR3. Germline V lookup: CDR1 ENHRY, CDR2 SYGVKD. J lost 4 bases, V lost 2 bases, and 6 bases had no gene match. CDR3 coding DNA: TGTGCCATCAGTGAGGGGGGACTAGCGGGGGCTTCAGAGACCCAGTACTTC. As protein: CAISEGGLAGASETQYF.

This chain uses TRBV2 with TRBJ2-3, with D unresolved. Trimming shortened V by 4 bases and J by 1 base, and 12 bases separated the two germline ends. The CDR3 runs 15 residues. Germline loops: CDR1 SNHLY, CDR2 FYNNEI. Here the CDR3 DNA reads TGTGCCAGCAGTGGAATTGGGCCTGGCACAGATACGCAGTATTTT. Residues: CASSGIGPGTDTQYF.

This clonotype was detected only once. This may arise from a read error, as a much more abundant clone is one base away. The gene calls are TRBV10-3 and TRBJ2-7, with D possibly TRBD1 on 5 matching bases. Trimming left V 8 bases short and J 1 base short, with 24 bases between. This CDR3 has 17 amino acids. In germline, CDR1 is ENHRY, CDR2 SYGVKD. The CDR3 loop is CAIPVGLGAKMSYEQYF. CDR3 sequence (DNA): TGTGCCATCCCAGTGGGCTTAGGGGCGAAAATGTCCTACGAGCAGTACTTC.

This clonotype was seen ten or more times. The chain links TRBV5-1 to TRBJ2-5; the D gene could be TRBD1 or TRBD2 (5 bases each). V was shortened by 1 base and J by 0 bases, with 10 bases between the two germline ends. There are 15 residues in the CDR3. Germline lookup yields CDR1 SGHRS and CDR2 YFSETQ. The CDR3 here is CASSLLGEYQETQYF. CDR3 DNA sequence: TGCGCCAGCAGCTTGCTAGGGGAGTACCAAGAGACCCAGTACTTC.

In this sample, this clonotype turned up once. The chain carries TRBV12-5 and TRBJ2-6; maybe TRBD1 (5 bases). Trimming removed 1 base at V and 0 bases at J, with 7 bases between. Looked up from germline, CDR1 is LGHNT and CDR2 is FRNRAP. The CDR3 extends over 16 amino acids. The CDR3, as DNA: TGTGCTAGTGGTTTGGCCAGGGCCTCTGGGGCCAACGTCCTGACTTTC. Its translation: CASGLARASGANVLTF.

A word on this clonotype: A much larger clone lies a single base off, so this may be a read error. The chain combines TRBV4-2 with TRBJ2-5; D is perhaps TRBD2 (6 bases). The DNA end is a closer match to TRBJ2-1, so the J assignment may be wrong. This CDR3 comprises 13 residues. CDR1 LGHNA and CDR2 YNFKEQ come from the germline V gene. The CDR3 region has the DNA TGTGCCAGCAGCCAAGATCCCCGGGAGACCCAGTTCTTC. Protein product: CASSQDPRETQFF.

This clonotype was recorded a few times. Relative to the germline gene, one junction end is altered; a read error may explain this. The rearrangement uses TRBV29-1 and TRBJ2-1; a weak D match, TRBD1 (5 bases). The CDR3 runs 14 residues. Germline lookup yields CDR1 SQVTM and CDR2 ANQGSEA. CDR3 in DNA: TGCAGCGTTGAAGGAATGACCGAGGACAATGGGCAGTTCTTC. It encodes CSVEGMTEDNGQFF.

This clonotype has just one count. A read error may account for a junction end that differs from germline. CDR3 residues: CASSPQGLYNSYERYF. CDR3 DNA sequence: TGTGCTAGCAGCCCACAGGGTCTATACAATTCCTACGAGCGGTACTTC. This rearrangement joins TRBV7-2 to TRBJ2-5, with D possibly TRBD1 on 6 matching bases. The germline V gene encodes CDR1 SGHTA and CDR2 FQGNSA. The CDR3 loop spans 16 amino acids. Together with reference TRBV7-2 and TRBJ2-5, the CDR3 gives the full variable domain: GAGVSQSPSNKVTEKGKDVELRCDPISGHTALYWYRQSLGQGLEFLIYFQGNSAPDKSGLPSDRFSAERTGGSVSTLTIQRTQQEDSAVYLCASSPQGLYNSYERYFGPGTRLLVL.

The rearrangement joins TRBV9 to TRBJ2-3; D is possibly TRBD2 (6 bases). The germline V gene encodes CDR1 SGDLS and CDR2 YYNGEE. The CDR3 has 14 residues. V lost 0 bases and J lost 7, with 12 bases in between. As DNA, the CDR3 is TGTGCCAGCAGCGTAGGGATGGGACTGAATACGCAGTATTTT. Protein sequence: CASSVGMGLNTQYF.

This clonotype has more than one count but fewer than ten. V usage is TRBV25-1 and J usage is TRBJ2-5; perhaps TRBD1 as D (7 bases). V dropped 8 bases and J dropped 5 bases, with 12 bases sitting between them. The germline V gene has CDR1 MGHDK and CDR2 SYGVNS. The CDR3 is 12 residues long. In DNA form, the CDR3 reads TGTGCCAGCGGGGGGACAGAGGAGACCCAGTACTTC. Its translation is CASGGTEETQYF.

This chain uses TRBV21-1 with TRBJ2-7; the table's D call TRBD2 went unverified against the DNA. TRBV21-1 is shown as a pseudogene. The CDR3 extends over 17 amino acids. CDR3 in amino acids: CASSPGRVPHTSYEQYF. CDR3 DNA: TGTGCCAGCAGCCCTGGGAGGGTTCCCCACACCTCCTACGAGCAGTACTTC.

As to this clonotype: One base away lies a much larger clone, so this may be a sequencing read error. V is TRBV15 and J is TRBJ2-3; 12 nucleotides align to TRBD2. The CDR3 loop spans 15 amino acids. The germline gives CDR1 LNHNV, CDR2 YYDKDF (reference sequence). The DNA of the CDR3 is TGTGCCACCAGCACCGGGACTAGCGGGTGGGATACGCGGTATTTT. Translating gives CATSTGTSGWDTRYF. Supplemented by reference TRBV15 and TRBJ2-3, the full variable domain reads DAMVIQNPRYQVTQFGKPVTLSCSQTLNHNVMYWYQQKSSQAPKLLFHYYDKDFNNEADTPDNFQSRRPNTSFCFLDIRSPGLGDTAMYLCATSTGTSGWDTRYFGPGTRLTVL.

This clonotype was observed a handful of times. This chain uses TRBV29-1 with TRBJ2-2; D remains unclear. The germline V and J ends were trimmed by 4 bases and 0 bases, with 6 bases remaining between them. The germline CDR1 and CDR2 sequences are SQVTM and ANQGSEA. This CDR3 is 13 amino acids long. The CDR3 DNA follows: TGCAGCGTTGTACATCCGAACACCGGGGAGCTGTTTTTT. Encoded protein: CSVVHPNTGELFF.

The chain employs TRBV20-1 and TRBJ1-1; 9 nucleotides line up with TRBD1. Trimming removed 0 bases from V and 6 bases from J; junction bases left unmatched: 11. In germline, CDR1 is DFQATT, CDR2 SNEGSKA (reference sequence). The CDR3 is made up of 16 amino acids. CDR3 DNA sequence: TGCAGTGCTAGAGAGGGGGGGGGACAGGGTCTTCCTGAAGCTTTCTTT. It yields the protein CSAREGGGQGLPEAFF.

V and J are TRBV10-3 and TRBJ2-1; D is ambiguous. The CDR3 extends over 15 amino acids. Germline V lookup: CDR1 ENHRY, CDR2 SYGVKD. Trimming removed 3 bases from V and 0 bases from J, with 9 bases in between. The CDR3 region is CAISEDTDSYNEQFF. CDR3 DNA: TGTGCCATCAGTGAAGACACCGACTCCTACAATGAGCAGTTCTTC.

This clonotype was found many times. V usage is TRBV2 and J usage is TRBJ2-5; D is perhaps TRBD1 or TRBD2 (5 bases each). The CDR3 consists of 13 residues. Germline V gives CDR1 SNHLY, CDR2 FYNNEI. Trimming left V 4 bases short and J 5 bases short, with 11 bases between. The CDR3 DNA follows: TGTGCCAGCAGTGCGATGGGGGTGGAGACCCAGTACTTC. Translated: CASSAMGVETQYF.

This clonotype was observed a handful of times. J is TRBJ2-5 and V is TRBV7-8; D is ambiguous. Germline CDR1 SGHVS, CDR2 FQNEAQ. The V end was cut by 3 bases, the J end by 3 bases, with 8 bases between. The CDR3 runs 13 residues. The CDR3 DNA follows: TGTGCCAGCAGCTTCCCCATCGAAGAGACCCAGTACTTC. As protein: CASSFPIEETQYF.

J is TRBJ1-5 and V is TRBV28; D is undetermined. The germline V and J ends were trimmed by 8 bases and 8 bases, with 16 bases remaining between them. The CDR3 consists of 13 residues. The germline V gene has CDR1 MDHEN and CDR2 SYDVKM. The CDR3 DNA reads as TGTGCCAGCGGAACGCAGGAGACGGAGCCCCAGCATTTT. As protein: CASGTQETEPQHF.

The chain joins TRBV27 to TRBJ1-2; 7 nucleotides align to TRBD1. V shed 11 bases and J 7 bases; nucleotides not matched to a gene: 10. The germline gives CDR1 MNHEY, CDR2 SMNVEV (reference sequence). This CDR3 contains 12 residues. The CDR3 region is CAGRDTGAGYTF. CDR3 coding DNA: TGTGCCGGCCGGGACACAGGGGCTGGCTACACCTTC.